The entry below describes one T cell receptor beta chain. J was trimmed by 8 bases and V by 5 bases; bases with no gene match: 5. CDR1 DFQATT and CDR2 SNEGSKA come from the germline V gene (reference sequence). The CDR3 is made up of 11 amino acids. This sample was included in a study of cytomegalovirus exposure and HLA in healthy donors. PCR was performed using 60 Vbeta and 13 Jbeta primers. Sequencing was performed with immunoSEQ multiplex PCR; in TCRdb, only in-frame clones are kept and a portion is missing. The sample shows more than 130,000 clones, under 80% of them seen only once. The receptor was derived from a male donor in good health and CMV-seronegative. The chain has TRBV20-1 and TRBJ1-1; TRBD1 aligns across 7 bases. Sequenced input: PBMCs. Here the CDR3 reads CSAGGTEEAFF. DNA for the CDR3: TGCAGTGCTGGAGGGACAGAAGAAGCTTTCTTT.